Below, one T cell receptor beta chain is given with its context. Its cognate antigen is unknown. The J segment lost 9 bases and the V segment lost 4 bases, leaving 4 bases of the junction unmatched. Germline CDR1 SGDLS, CDR2 YYNGEE. This CDR3 is built from 14 residues. The sample is drawn from a study of T cells in localized non-small cell lung cancer. Study-wide results and limits: Researchers found a median around 61 of the top 100 tumor clones in adjacent lung. Higher blood T cell density tracked longer overall survival.

Sequencing used immunoSEQ multiplex PCR; TCRdb keeps in-frame clones, though not all of them. The sample yields some 21,000 clones, about 88% seen once. The sequence derives from a man aged 40 to 70 with stage I lung adenocarcinoma. The specimen was peripheral blood, collected before any cancer treatment. The chain employs TRBV9 and TRBJ2-1; 13 positions agree with TRBD2. This CDR3 reads CASSTSGGGGEQFF. The DNA for the CDR3 is TGTGCCAGCAGCACTAGCGGGGGGGGCGGTGAGCAGTTCTTC.